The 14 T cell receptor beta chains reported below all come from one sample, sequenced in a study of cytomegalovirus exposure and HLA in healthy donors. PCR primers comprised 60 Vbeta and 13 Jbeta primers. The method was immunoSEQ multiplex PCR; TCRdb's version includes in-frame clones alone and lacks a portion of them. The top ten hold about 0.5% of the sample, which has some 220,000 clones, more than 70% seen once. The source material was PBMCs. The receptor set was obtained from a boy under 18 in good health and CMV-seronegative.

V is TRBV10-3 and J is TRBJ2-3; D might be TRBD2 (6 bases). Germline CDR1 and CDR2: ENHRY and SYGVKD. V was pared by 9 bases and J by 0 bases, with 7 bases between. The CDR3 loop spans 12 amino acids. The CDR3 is CAMGLSTDTQYF. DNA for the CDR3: TGTGCCATGGGACTTAGCACAGATACGCAGTATTTT.

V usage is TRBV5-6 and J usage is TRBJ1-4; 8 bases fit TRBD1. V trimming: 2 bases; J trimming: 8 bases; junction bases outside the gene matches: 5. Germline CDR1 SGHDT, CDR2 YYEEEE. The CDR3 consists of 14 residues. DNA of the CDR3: TGTGCCAGCAGCTTCCAGGGGGCCGGCGAAAAACTGTTTTTT. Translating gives CASSFQGAGEKLFF. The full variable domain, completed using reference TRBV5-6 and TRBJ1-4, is DAGVTQSPTHLIKTRGQQVTLRCSPKSGHDTVSWYQQALGQGPQFIFQYYEEEERQRGNFPDRFSGHQFPNYSSELNVNALLLGDSALYLCASSFQGAGEKLFFGSGTQLSVL.

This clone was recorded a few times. CDR3 sequence: CASSFGGLSSYEQYF. The CDR3 DNA sequence: TGTGCCAGCAGCTTCGGCGGTTTAAGCTCCTACGAGCAGTACTTC. V and J are TRBV7-2 and TRBJ2-7; D ambiguous. The CDR3 totals 15 residues. Germline V gene lookup returns CDR1 SGHTA and CDR2 FQGNSA. V dropped 3 bases and J dropped 0 bases, with 12 bases sitting between them. The complete variable domain, with remaining parts taken from reference TRBV7-2 and TRBJ2-7, reads GAGVSQSPSNKVTEKGKDVELRCDPISGHTALYWYRQSLGQGLEFLIYFQGNSAPDKSGLPSDRFSAERTGGSVSTLTIQRTQQEDSAVYLCASSFGGLSSYEQYFGPGTRLTVT.

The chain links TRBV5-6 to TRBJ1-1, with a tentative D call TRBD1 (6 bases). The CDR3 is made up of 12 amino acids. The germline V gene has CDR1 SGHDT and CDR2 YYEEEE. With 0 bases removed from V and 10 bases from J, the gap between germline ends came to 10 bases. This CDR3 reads CASSLAQGGAFF. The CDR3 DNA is TGTGCCAGCAGCTTGGCCCAAGGGGGAGCTTTCTTT.

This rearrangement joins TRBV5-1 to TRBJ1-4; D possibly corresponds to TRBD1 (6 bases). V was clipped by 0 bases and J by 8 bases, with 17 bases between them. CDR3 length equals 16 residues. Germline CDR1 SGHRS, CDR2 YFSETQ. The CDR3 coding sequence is TGCGCCAGCAGCTTGGCCGTGGGGGGGCTGGGGGAAAAACTGTTTTTT. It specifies CASSLAVGGLGEKLFF. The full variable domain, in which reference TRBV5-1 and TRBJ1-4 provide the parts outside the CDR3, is KAGVTQTPRYLIKTRGQQVTLSCSPISGHRSVSWYQQTPGQGLQFLFEYFSETQRNKGNFPGRFSGRQFSNSRSEMNVSTLELGDSALYLCASSLAVGGLGEKLFFGSGTQLSVL.

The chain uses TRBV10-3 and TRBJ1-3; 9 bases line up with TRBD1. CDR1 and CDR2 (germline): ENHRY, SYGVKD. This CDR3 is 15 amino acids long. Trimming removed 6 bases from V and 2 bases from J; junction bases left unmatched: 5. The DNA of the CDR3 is TGTGCCATCAGGGACAGGGGAGAGACTGGAAACACCATATATTTT. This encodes CAIRDRGETGNTIYF.

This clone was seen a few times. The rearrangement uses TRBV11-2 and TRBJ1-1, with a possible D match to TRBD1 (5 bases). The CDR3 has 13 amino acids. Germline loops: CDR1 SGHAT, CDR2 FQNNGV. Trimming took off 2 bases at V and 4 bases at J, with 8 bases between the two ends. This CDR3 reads CASSLPDSTEAFF. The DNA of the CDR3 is TGTGCCAGCAGCTTACCCGACAGCACTGAAGCTTTCTTT. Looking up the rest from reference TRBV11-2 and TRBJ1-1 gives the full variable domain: EAGVAQSPRYKIIEKRQSVAFWCNPISGHATLYWYQQILGQGPKLLIQFQNNGVVDDSQLPKDRFSAERLKGVDSTLKIQPAKLEDSAVYLCASSLPDSTEAFFGQGTRLTVV.

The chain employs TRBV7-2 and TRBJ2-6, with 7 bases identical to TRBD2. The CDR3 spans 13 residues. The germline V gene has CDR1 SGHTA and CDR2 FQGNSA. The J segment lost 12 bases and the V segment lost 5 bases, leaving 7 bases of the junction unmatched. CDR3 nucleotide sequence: TGTGCCAGCAGCAGCAGCGGGGCAACCGTCCTGACTTTC. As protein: CASSSSGATVLTF. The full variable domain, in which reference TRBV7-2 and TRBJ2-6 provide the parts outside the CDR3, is GAGVSQSPSNKVTEKGKDVELRCDPISGHTALYWYRQSLGQGLEFLIYFQGNSAPDKSGLPSDRFSAERTGGSVSTLTIQRTQQEDSAVYLCASSSSGATVLTFGAGSRLTVL.

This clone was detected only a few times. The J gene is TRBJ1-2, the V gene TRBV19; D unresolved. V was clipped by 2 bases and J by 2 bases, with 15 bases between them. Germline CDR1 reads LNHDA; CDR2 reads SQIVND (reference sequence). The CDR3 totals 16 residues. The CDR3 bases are TGTGCCAGTAGTATACTGGAGGGCAGGAGGAACTATGGCTACACCTTC. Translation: CASSILEGRRNYGYTF.

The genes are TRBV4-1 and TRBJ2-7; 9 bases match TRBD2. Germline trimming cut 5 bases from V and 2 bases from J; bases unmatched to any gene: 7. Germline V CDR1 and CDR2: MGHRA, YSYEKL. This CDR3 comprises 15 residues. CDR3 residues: CASSFSTSGPYEQYF. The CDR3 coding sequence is TGCGCCAGCAGCTTTTCGACTAGCGGACCCTACGAGCAGTACTTC.

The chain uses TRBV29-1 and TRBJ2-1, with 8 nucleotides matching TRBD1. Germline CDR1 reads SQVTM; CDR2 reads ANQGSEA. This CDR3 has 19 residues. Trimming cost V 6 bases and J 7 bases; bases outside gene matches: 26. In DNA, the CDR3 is TGCAGCGTAATCATTATACAGGGGGTGGGAGCGGGCACCCTTAATGAGCAGTTCTTC. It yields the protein CSVIIIQGVGAGTLNEQFF.

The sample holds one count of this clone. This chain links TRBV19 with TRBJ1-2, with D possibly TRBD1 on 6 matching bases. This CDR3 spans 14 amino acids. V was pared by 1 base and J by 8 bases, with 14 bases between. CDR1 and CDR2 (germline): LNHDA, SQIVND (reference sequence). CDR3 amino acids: CASSIARGARGYTF. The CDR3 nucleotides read TGTGCCAGTAGTATAGCTCGGGGGGCAAGAGGCTACACCTTC.

This CDR3 is CASSDITSDPYEQYF. In DNA form, the CDR3 reads TGTGCCAGCAGTGACATAACTAGCGACCCGTACGAGCAGTACTTC. The chain couples TRBV6-1 to TRBJ2-7; 7 bases agree with TRBD2. Germline V CDR1 and CDR2: MNHNS, SASEGT. This CDR3 region has 15 residues. J was trimmed by 4 bases and V by 3 bases; bases with no gene match: 9.

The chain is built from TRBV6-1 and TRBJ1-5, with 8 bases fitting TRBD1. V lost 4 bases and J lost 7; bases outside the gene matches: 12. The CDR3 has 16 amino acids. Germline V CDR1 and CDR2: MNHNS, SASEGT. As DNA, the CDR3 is TGTGCCAGCAGTGGTTTGACAGGGGTCGGAGGACAGCCCCAGCATTTT. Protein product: CASSGLTGVGGQPQHF.